The TCR beta chain under discussion was sequenced for a study of blood T cell repertoires in COVID-19. The assay was immunoSEQ multiplex PCR, and TCRdb's table has in-frame clones only and misses some. The sample has about 280,000 clones; around nine tenths are singletons. Participants' reported clinical history set cohort assignment. Cohort 3 donors counted as recovered after two negative PCRs, clearance, or resolved symptoms. The V end lost 5 bases, the J end lost 7 bases, and 14 bases lay between the germline ends. This CDR3 is 13 amino acids long. The sequenced sample consisted of PBMCs or T cells enriched from blood (not recorded which). The genes are TRBV12-3 or TRBV12-4 and TRBJ1-2, with a tentative D call TRBD1 (6 bases). The clonotype originates from a woman between 40 and 50 years old who had recovered from COVID-19. The CDR3 protein is CASSQNRAGGYTF. The CDR3 nucleotides are TGTGCCAGCAGTCAAAACAGGGCAGGTGGCTACACCTTC.